The present TCR beta chain was sequenced within a study of blood T cell repertoires in COVID-19 (dated by TCRdb to the early 2020s). For the study in its entirety: Samples covering the acute and convalescent phases of COVID-19 were provided by collaborators in the United States, Italy and Spain. Subjects who had been exposed to COVID-19, were actively infected with it, or had recovered from it provided the deeply sampled blood TCRbeta repertoires that made up the dataset. The material from the prospective study consisted of cDNA or gDNA derived from T cells, B-cell-depleted T cells, or PBMCs. The repertoires were released in a freely available public database meant as a resource for research on the immune response to SARS-CoV-2. Samples came from the ongoing ImmuneRACE study (first 160 participants) plus 1,254 subjects from 6 global collaborators. Sample metadata almost always included a de-identified subject ID, COVID-19 status, age in years and sex. Where available, HLA class I and class II types were taken from metadata supplied by the sample provider and were not determined by assay-based typing.

Note on this clone: Its specific antigen is unknown. It has no much larger one-base neighbor in the sample; base qualities were not kept.

Collaborating institutions collected whole blood in K2EDTA tubes following their own protocols. For TCRbeta analysis, collaborators shipped samples as frozen whole blood, isolated PBMCs, or DNA extracted from either of those sample types. Broader findings and caveats from the paper: The quantity of clinical and demographic metadata differed by source and by participant and was supplied without curation.

The immunoSEQ Assay, a bias-controlled multiplex PCR, was used to amplify TCRbeta CDR3 regions from genomic DNA. The authors' pipeline ran thus. Within the assay, amplification of reference gene primers was used to estimate how many nucleated cells each sample contained. Sequence reads were collapsed and filtered to measure the absolute abundance of every unique TCRbeta CDR3 rearrangement. For each sample, productive Simpson clonality was calculated as the square root of Simpson's diversity index across productive rearrangements. TCRdb's version of the immuneACCESS table is confined to in-frame rearrangements and falls short of the full clone set. An unresolved V gene accounts for under half of the shortfall where checked; the remainder is of unknown origin. The DNA gave D and trimming, while V, J and clone size come from that table. This sample holds approximately 50,000 clones; around 76% were observed only once. Less than 25% of the sample is held by the ten biggest clonotypes.

Germline trimming: 4 bases from V, 3 bases from J; junction bases outside gene matches: 11. Per the germline V gene, SGDLS is the CDR1 and YYNGEE is the CDR2. The CDR3 contains 16 residues, cysteine and phenylalanine counted. Only the CDR3 DNA stays, 48 bases, in frame from base 1. The receptor chain draws on TRBV9 and TRBJ2-7; TRBD1 fits 9 bases in the junction. This sequence originates from a man between 50 and 59 years old with active or convalescent COVID-19. Sequencing was carried out using peripheral blood. The CDR3 has the sequence CASSPRLGQGYYEQYF. The sequence in DNA is TGTGCCAGCAGCCCAAGGCTGGGACAGGGTTACTACGAGCAGTACTTC.